These T cell receptor beta chains were read from a single sample in a study of PD-1 blockade in classical Hodgkin lymphoma. The repertoire was sequenced with immunoSEQ multiplex PCR; TCRdb's copy has only in-frame clones and lacks some. The data show over 20,000 clones, 85% seen once. Specimen: peripheral blood mononuclear cells (PBMCs), collected before the fourth cycle of nivolumab. These TCRs come from a human donor with classical Hodgkin lymphoma. Each CDR3 is given with its conserved first and last residue. A D gene is named only where the DNA matches it firmly. Not all rows give a size; the values are once, few, many and, for expanded clones, a class.

TRBJ1-5 | - | - | TRBV2 | CASKTGTPLGQPQHF | TGTGCCAGCAAAACTGGGACACCATTAGGACAGCCCCAGCATTTT
TRBJ2-2 | - | - | TRBV4-1 | CASSYLPGANTGELFF | TGCGCCAGCAGCTACCTCCCCGGAGCGAACACCGGGGAGCTGTTTTTT
TRBJ1-4 | - | TRBD1 | TRBV11-2 | CASSLFDGQGEKLFF | TGTGCCAGCAGCTTATTCGACGGACAGGGCGAAAAACTGTTTTTT
TRBJ2-4 | few | - | TRBV19 | CASSIGQGGDVAKNIQYF | TGTGCCAGTAGTATAGGACAGGGCGGGGATGTAGCCAAAAACATTCAGTACTTC
TRBJ2-7 | - | TRBD2 | TRBV7-2 | CASSLERLAGLAYEQYF | TGTGCCAGCAGCTTAGAACGCCTAGCGGGGCTTGCCTACGAGCAGTACTTC
TRBJ2-5 | - | TRBD1 | TRBV7-3 | CASSPRAGGRETQYF | TGTGCCAGCAGCCCACGGGCAGGGGGCCGGGAGACCCAGTACTTC
TRBJ2-1 | once | TRBD2 | TRBV27 | CASSTSGGAYNEQFF | TGTGCCAGCAGTACTAGCGGGGGGGCTTACAATGAGCAGTTCTTC
TRBJ1-1 | - | - | TRBV5-1 | CASSLGAQTLGTEAFF | TGCGCCAGCAGCTTGGGGGCGCAGACCCTGGGCACTGAAGCTTTCTTT
TRBJ2-4 | once | - | TRBV5-6 | CASSLESAHIQYF | TGTGCCAGCAGCTTAGAGTCGGCTCACATTCAGTACTTC
TRBJ1-1 | - | TRBD1 | TRBV27 | CASSPGPGQGDTEAFF | TGTGCCAGCAGCCCAGGACCGGGACAGGGAGACACTGAAGCTTTCTTT
TRBJ2-7 | - | TRBD2 | TRBV6-5 | CASRGLAGRYEQYF | TGTGCCAGCAGAGGACTAGCGGGGCGTTACGAGCAGTACTTC
TRBJ1-4 | - | TRBD1 | TRBV28 | CASSLLDRGTNEKLFF | TGTGCCAGCAGTTTATTGGACAGGGGTACTAATGAAAAACTGTTTTTT
TRBJ2-2 | few | - | TRBV6-1 | CASLGRRDTGELFF | TGTGCCAGCTTAGGACGCAGGGACACCGGGGAGCTGTTTTTT
TRBJ2-2 | - | - | TRBV5-1 | CASSLGPTVGELFF | TGCGCCAGCAGCTTGGGGCCCACAGTGGGGGAGCTGTTTTTT
TRBJ1-1 | - | - | TRBV11-2 | CASSLDPLILFINTEAFF | TGTGCCAGCAGCTTAGATCCCCTCATCCTATTTATTAACACTGAAGCTTTCTTT
TRBJ2-7 | - | TRBD1 | TRBV10-3 | CAISDRANSYEQYF | TGTGCCATCAGCGACAGGGCCAACTCCTACGAGCAGTACTTC
TRBJ2-3 | - | TRBD2 | TRBV11-2 | CASIAGARTDTQYF | TGTGCCAGCATAGCGGGGGCACGCACAGATACGCAGTATTTT
TRBJ2-7 | - | TRBD2 | TRBV9 | CASSREGYEQYF | TGTGCCAGCAGCCGGGAGGGGTACGAGCAGTACTTC
TRBJ2-1 | - | - | TRBV5-4 | CASSLNNEQFF | TGTGCCAGCAGCCTCAACAATGAGCAGTTCTTC
TRBJ1-3 | - | TRBD1 | TRBV6-1 | CASSLTGGFGNTIYF | TGTGCCAGCAGCTTGACAGGGGGTTTTGGAAACACCATATATTTT
TRBJ2-3 | - | TRBD2 | TRBV5-6 | CASSIFLSGITDTQYF | TGTGCCAGCAGCATATTCCTAAGCGGGATCACAGATACGCAGTATTTT
TRBJ1-3 | - | - | TRBV4-3 | CASSQDRGSGNTIYF | TGCGCCAGCAGCCAAGATCGAGGGAGTGGAAACACCATATATTTT
TRBJ1-6 | medium-sized | - | TRBV30 | CAWSAGPFSYNSPLHF | TGTGCCTGGAGTGCAGGGCCCTTTTCCTATAATTCACCCCTCCACTTT
TRBJ2-7 | - | - | TRBV29-1 | CSVTNPTGSYEQYF | TGCAGCGTGACGAACCCGACAGGATCCTACGAGCAGTACTTC
TRBJ2-1 | - | TRBD1 | TRBV7-3 | CASSLTPGQGVDEQFF | TGTGCCAGCAGCCTCACGCCGGGACAGGGTGTAGATGAGCAGTTCTTC
TRBJ2-1 | few | - | TRBV19 | CASSAYNEQFF | TGTGCCAGTAGTGCCTACAATGAGCAGTTCTTC
TRBJ2-5 | - | - | TRBV10-3 | CAISTGTDRETQYF | TGTGCCATCAGTACCGGGACTGATAGAGAGACCCAGTACTTC
TRBJ2-2 | few | - | TRBV11-1 | CASSLAVSSYTGELFF | TGTGCCAGCAGCTTAGCTGTAAGCTCGTACACCGGGGAGCTGTTTTTT
TRBJ2-3 | few | TRBD1 | TRBV5-1 | CASSAGQGVDTQYF | TGCGCCAGCAGCGCCGGACAGGGGGTAGATACGCAGTATTTT
TRBJ2-5 | - | TRBD2 | TRBV4-3 | CASSQVTSGETQYF | TGCGCCAGCAGCCAAGTAACTAGCGGGGAGACCCAGTACTTC
TRBJ1-5 | - | TRBD1 | TRBV2 | CASNVQGARQPQHF | TGTGCCAGCAATGTACAGGGGGCACGGCAGCCCCAGCATTTT
TRBJ2-1 | - | - | TRBV4-1 | CASSTQIADNEQFF | TGCGCCAGCAGCACCCAGATAGCGGACAATGAGCAGTTCTTC
TRBJ2-7 | - | - | TRBV19 | CASSTRTVWNF | TGTGCCAGTAGTACCAGGACAGTCTGGAACTTC
TRBJ1-2 | - | - | TRBV29-1 | CSAPMGWGGYTF | TGCAGCGCCCCAATGGGATGGGGTGGCTACACCTTC
TRBJ1-5 | few | - | TRBV4-1 | CASSQDPYSNQPQHF | TGCGCCAGCAGCCAAGATCCGTATAGCAATCAGCCCCAGCATTTT
TRBJ1-1 | - | - | TRBV6-1 | CASSEALTGNTEAFF | TGTGCCAGCAGTGAAGCCCTAACAGGGAACACTGAAGCTTTCTTT
TRBJ2-5 | - | - | TRBV11-2 | CASNFLTVSGETQYF | TGTGCCAGCAATTTTTTAACAGTGTCTGGAGAGACCCAGTACTTC
TRBJ2-4 | - | TRBD1 | TRBV27 | CASRGTGGKKNIQYF | TGTGCCAGCAGGGGGACAGGGGGCAAGAAGAACATTCAGTACTTC
TRBJ2-5 | - | - | TRBV5-1 | CASSLGQETQYF | TGCGCCAGCAGCTTGGGGCAAGAGACCCAGTACTTC
TRBJ2-7 | - | - | TRBV4-3 | CASSQGTGEGDEQYF | TGCGCCAGCAGCCAGGGAACAGGGGAGGGGGACGAGCAGTACTTC
TRBJ2-3 | - | TRBD2 | TRBV11-3 | CASSLGTSGSTDTQYF | TGTGCCAGCAGCTTAGGAACTAGCGGGAGCACAGATACGCAGTATTTT
TRBJ2-7 | once | TRBD1 | TRBV18 | CASSPKTGGELSYEQYF | TGTGCCAGCTCACCGAAGACAGGGGGGGAGTTATCCTACGAGCAGTACTTC